Below are 9 T cell receptor beta chains sequenced from a single sample in a study of blood T cells in healthy people across ages. A second PCR, run for roughly 7 to 12 cycles, used a sample-barcoded 5' primer plus a J-beta primer mix. MiXCR, applied by TCRdb to the 5' RACE reads, yields one record per CDR3 protein. The sample lists over a million distinct CDR3 sequences; around 45% were seen once. The sequencing sample was made of blood. Every receptor here comes from a woman aged 60 to 75 in good health.

This clonotype was found a few times. This chain uses TRBV27 with TRBJ2-7; D may be TRBD1 (6 bases). The V and J ends lost 5 bases and 3 bases respectively, with 17 bases between them. The CDR3 is 15 amino acids. Germline CDR1 reads MNHEY; CDR2 reads SMNVEV (reference sequence). Here the CDR3 reads CASSSPGAGFYEQYF. In DNA form, the CDR3 reads TGTGCCAGCAGTAGCCCAGGGGCTGGGTTCTACGAGCAGTACTTC.

About this clonotype itself: One end of the junction is discordant with germline, which a read error may explain. The chain links TRBV7-3 to TRBJ2-5; D call uncertain. The CDR3 is 15 amino acids. The germline CDR1 and CDR2 sequences are SGHTA and FQGTGA. The CDR3 DNA reads TGTGCCAGCAGCTTAAATGGACCCACGGAAGAGGCCCAGTACTTC. Protein: CASSLNGPTEEAQYF. The full variable domain, with the rest looked up from reference TRBV7-3 and TRBJ2-5, is GAGVSQTPSNKVTEKGKYVELRCDPISGHTALYWYRQSLGQGPEFLIYFQGTGAADDSGLPNDRFFAVRPEGSVSTLKIQRTERGDSAVYLCASSLNGPTEEAQYFGPGTRLLVL.

This clonotype came up many times. The chain uses TRBV27 and TRBJ1-2; tentatively, D is TRBD1 (6 bases). The CDR3 is made up of 15 amino acids. Trimming took 8 bases from V and 8 from J, leaving 24 bases between them. Germline assignment: CDR1 MNHEY and CDR2 SMNVEV (reference sequence). The CDR3 nucleotides read TGTGCCAGCGGTACACAACAGGGCTTTGTGGACGGCTACACCTTC. Protein product: CASGTQQGFVDGYTF.

The rearrangement joins TRBV21-1 to TRBJ2-7; the table gives TRBD2 as D, unverified against the DNA. TRBV21-1 is a recognized pseudogene. CDR3 length equals 20 residues. The CDR3 sequence: CASSRHGTSGRIRLTYEQYF. DNA of the CDR3: TGTGCCAGCAGCAGACACGGGACTAGCGGGAGAATACGTTTGACCTACGAGCAGTACTTC.

The rearrangement joins TRBV20-1 to TRBJ2-5, with D possibly TRBD2 on 6 matching bases. Trimming stripped 6 bases from V and 2 bases from J, with 19 bases between. The CDR3 has 15 residues. Germline V gives CDR1 DFQATT, CDR2 SNEGSKA (reference sequence). CDR3 sequence (DNA): TGCAGTGCCCCCCTCGTGCCCGGGAGTCAAGAGACCCAGTACTTC. Protein product: CSAPLVPGSQETQYF.

There are a few counts of this clonotype. The chain combines TRBV12-3 or TRBV12-4 with TRBJ1-5; tentatively, D is TRBD1 (5 bases). The CDR3 length is 15 residues. V was cut by 2 bases and J by 9 bases, with 17 bases left in between. CDR3 protein: CASSLKLQALGPQHF. CDR3 DNA sequence: TGTGCCAGCAGTTTAAAATTACAGGCCTTGGGGCCCCAGCATTTT.

The rearrangement joins TRBV18 to TRBJ2-3; D uncertain. Deletions cut 3 bases from V and 0 bases from J, with 10 bases between. Germline CDR1 and CDR2: KGHSH and LQKENI. The CDR3 has 15 amino acids. The CDR3 region is CASSPERTSTDTQYF. CDR3 bases: TGTGCCAGCTCACCGGAGCGAACTAGCACAGATACGCAGTATTTT.

This clonotype was seen a few times. The gene calls are TRBV12-3 or TRBV12-4 and TRBJ2-4; D may be TRBD2 (6 bases). V lost 5 bases, J lost 0 bases, and 11 bases lay in between. The CDR3 contains 15 residues. This CDR3 is CASSQEGLAKNIQYF. In DNA form, the CDR3 reads TGTGCCAGCAGTCAGGAGGGTCTAGCCAAAAACATTCAGTACTTC.

This clonotype was picked up a small number of times. The rearrangement uses TRBV20-1 and TRBJ2-1; 8 bases agree with TRBD2. The germline gives CDR1 DFQATT, CDR2 SNEGSKA (reference sequence). The CDR3 has 16 amino acids. V lost 1 base, J lost 0 bases, and 5 bases stayed unmatched. The CDR3 bases are TGCAGTGCTAGAGCCACTAGCGGCCCCTCCTACAATGAGCAGTTCTTC. This translates into CSARATSGPSYNEQFF.